This entry lists 27 T cell receptor beta chains sequenced from one sample in a study of spatial heterogeneity in lung cancer. MiXCR, applied by TCRdb to the 5' RACE reads, yields one record per CDR3 protein. There are under 25,000 distinct CDR3 sequences in the sample; less than 12% occur only once, and 35% to 40% lies in the top ten. The time point was: blood at routine non-recurrence follow-up after resection. The sequencing here drew on PBMCs, taken at follow-up. These receptors originate from a female donor with early-stage non-small cell lung cancer.

The genes are TRBV10-3 and TRBJ1-4; 7 nucleotides agree with TRBD1. V dropped 6 bases and J dropped 7; count of bases not matched to a gene: 14. Looked up from germline, CDR1 is ENHRY and CDR2 is SYGVKD. The CDR3 has 16 residues. The CDR3 loop is CAISAGQSLYGEKLFF. CDR3 DNA: TGTGCCATCAGCGCGGGACAGTCTTTATACGGTGAAAAACTGTTTTTT.

This clonotype was recorded many times. The chain couples TRBV7-3 to TRBJ2-1, with TRBD2 matching over 9 bases. The CDR3 length is 15 residues. V shed 5 bases, J shed 2 bases, and the junction held 4 bases outside the gene matches. CDR1 is SGHTA, CDR2 FQGTGA, per germline. CDR3 region: CASSISGGPYNEQFF. The CDR3 DNA follows: TGTGCCAGCAGCATTAGCGGGGGACCCTACAATGAGCAGTTCTTC.

The chain couples TRBV6-2 or TRBV6-3 to TRBJ1-5; 8 bases line up with TRBD1. The CDR3 spans 16 residues. Germline-derived CDR1 and CDR2 are MNHEY and SVGEGT. Trimming cost V 4 bases and J 9 bases; bases outside gene matches: 14. The chain's CDR3 is CASSFGTGTIYRPQHF. The DNA of the CDR3 is TGTGCCAGCAGTTTCGGGACAGGAACGATTTACCGGCCCCAGCATTTT.

The chain uses TRBV20-1 and TRBJ2-7, with D possibly being TRBD2 (6 bases). V lost 6 bases, J lost 1 base, and 19 bases lay in between. Looked up from germline, CDR1 is DFQATT and CDR2 is SNEGSKA (reference sequence). This CDR3 has 15 residues. CDR3 sequence: CSARREGRGSYEQYF. As DNA, the CDR3 is TGCAGTGCCCGCCGTGAGGGGCGGGGTTCCTACGAGCAGTACTTC.

This clonotype was observed many times. This sequence joins TRBV19 and TRBJ1-5, with unresolved D. This CDR3 contains 16 residues. With 3 bases removed from V and 0 bases from J, the gap between germline ends came to 12 bases. CDR1 and CDR2 (germline): LNHDA, SQIVND (reference sequence). The CDR3 DNA is TGTGCCAGTAGTATTCGAGTCAGCAATAGCAATCAGCCCCAGCATTTT. Its translation is CASSIRVSNSNQPQHF. The entire variable domain, with the rest obtained from reference TRBV19 and TRBJ1-5, is as follows: DGGITQSPKYLFRKEGQNVTLSCEQNLNHDAMYWYRQDPGQGLRLIYYSQIVNDFQKGDIAEGYSVSREKKESFPLTVTSAQKNPTAFYLCASSIRVSNSNQPQHFGDGTRLSIL.

This clonotype was counted ten times or more. The V gene is TRBV19, the J gene TRBJ1-1; D is undetermined. Between the trimmed V and J ends, which lost 3 bases and 2 bases, there was a span of 13 bases. The length of the CDR3 is 15 residues. The V gene's germline CDR1 is LNHDA and CDR2 SQIVND (reference sequence). The CDR3: CASSIYHLSNTEAFF. CDR3 nucleotides: TGTGCCAGTAGTATCTACCACCTTTCCAACACTGAAGCTTTCTTT.

A word on this clonotype: This could be a read error, since a much larger clone is one nucleotide away. The rearrangement links TRBV5-6 to TRBJ2-7; D remains ambiguous. CDR3 length: 14 residues. Looked up from germline, CDR1 is SGHDT and CDR2 is YYEEEE. The chain's CDR3 is CASSLWKGPLELYF. The CDR3 DNA sequence: TGTGCCAGCAGCTTGTGGAAAGGCCCTCTCGAGCTGTACTTC. The variable domain in full, completed from reference TRBV5-6 and TRBJ2-7, reads DAGVTQSPTHLIKTRGQQVTLRCSPKSGHDTVSWYQQALGQGPQFIFQYYEEEERQRGNFPDRFSGHQFPNYSSELNVNALLLGDSALYLCASSLWKGPLELYFGPGTRLTVT.

This clonotype has ten or more counts. The chain employs TRBV30 and TRBJ1-3; D gene unclear. The germline CDR1 and CDR2 sequences are GTSNPN and SVGIG (reference sequence). This CDR3 is 11 amino acids long. V lost 3 bases to trimming and J lost 5 bases, with 5 bases between them. CDR3 in amino acids: CAWSTRNTIYF. Written as DNA, the CDR3 is TGTGCCTGGAGCACAAGAAACACCATATATTTT. Full variable domain (rest looked up from reference TRBV30 and TRBJ1-3): SQTIHQWPATLVQPVGSPLSLECTVEGTSNPNLYWYRQAAGRGLQLLFYSVGIGQISSEVPQNLSASRPQDRQFILSSKKLLLSDSGFYLCAWSTRNTIYFGEGSWLTVV.

This clonotype has just a few counts. V is TRBV7-9 and J is TRBJ1-1, with no clear D. The CDR3 length is 13 residues. The germline V and J ends were trimmed by 0 bases and 0 bases, with 2 bases remaining between them. The germline V gene encodes CDR1 SEHNR and CDR2 FQNEAQ (reference sequence). The CDR3 nucleotides read TGTGCCAGCAGCTTAGCGCTGAACACTGAAGCTTTCTTT. Translating gives CASSLALNTEAFF. The whole variable domain, filled in from reference TRBV7-9 and TRBJ1-1, reads DTGVSQNPRHKITKRGQNVTFRCDPISEHNRLYWYRQTLGQGPEFLTYFQNEAQLEKSRLLSDRFSAERPKGSFSTLEIQRTEQGDSAMYLCASSLALNTEAFFGQGTRLTVV.

This clonotype was observed many times. The chain uses TRBV2 and TRBJ2-3, with D unclear. The V end was cut by 3 bases, the J end by 0 bases, with 7 bases between. The CDR3 is 14 residues long. CDR1 and CDR2 (germline): SNHLY, FYNNEI. CDR3 nucleotide sequence: TGTGCCAGCAGTGAGTACATTAGCACAGATACGCAGTATTTT. It encodes CASSEYISTDTQYF.

The chain combines TRBV2 with TRBJ1-5; TRBD1 matches at 9 bases. CDR3 size: 16 residues. The V gene's germline CDR1 is SNHLY and CDR2 FYNNEI. J was trimmed by 0 bases and V by 6 bases; bases with no gene match: 6. The CDR3 loop is CASRWTGEASNQPQHF. The CDR3 DNA reads as TGTGCCAGCAGATGGACAGGGGAGGCTAGCAATCAGCCCCAGCATTTT.

At least ten counts were recorded for this clonotype. V usage is TRBV12-3 or TRBV12-4 and J usage is TRBJ2-1; 7 bases match TRBD2. V lost 1 base, J lost 4 bases, and 4 bases stayed unmatched. The CDR3 runs 15 residues. This CDR3 is CASSLEASGYNEQFF. For the CDR3, the DNA is TGTGCCAGCAGTTTAGAGGCTAGCGGATACAATGAGCAGTTCTTC.

This clonotype occurred many times. V and J are TRBV7-9 and TRBJ1-1; no firm D call. CDR1 is SEHNR, CDR2 FQNEAQ, per germline (reference sequence). V lost 1 base, J lost 8 bases, and 8 bases lay in between. The length of the CDR3 is 12 residues. The CDR3 sequence is CASSLDPGEAFF. The DNA for the CDR3 is TGTGCCAGCAGCTTAGATCCGGGCGAAGCTTTCTTT.

This clonotype was observed a single time. This chain links TRBV7-3 with TRBJ1-2, with 7 bases lining up with TRBD1. Trimming removed 5 bases from V and 0 bases from J; junction bases left unmatched: 3. The CDR3 is 14 amino acids. Germline CDR1 reads SGHTA; CDR2 reads FQGTGA. The CDR3 reads CASSPGTANYGYTF. CDR3 DNA sequence: TGTGCCAGCAGCCCGGGGACAGCTAACTATGGCTACACCTTC.

This clonotype was recorded at least ten times. Mismatch with germline at one junction end may stem from a read error. The V and J genes are TRBV7-7 and TRBJ2-3, with 7 bases aligning to TRBD2. The CDR3 runs to 15 residues. Germline CDR1 is SSHAT and CDR2 is FNYEAQ (reference sequence). The CDR3 region is CASSSGRGSTDTQYF. The CDR3 DNA follows: TGTGCTAGCAGCTCGGGGAGGGGAAGCACAGATACGCAGTATTTT.

V usage is TRBV10-3 and J usage is TRBJ1-2, with 7 nucleotides matching TRBD1. CDR3 length: 14 amino acids. Trimming cost V 0 bases and J 6 bases; bases outside gene matches: 4. Germline loops: CDR1 ENHRY, CDR2 SYGVKD. The CDR3 DNA is TGTGCCATCAGTGAGTCCGGACAGGCGGATGGCTACACCTTC. Translating gives CAISESGQADGYTF.

This clonotype was detected many times. The chain joins TRBV5-1 to TRBJ2-6, with a weak D call TRBD1 (6 bases). This CDR3 is 16 amino acids long. The V and J ends lost 0 bases and 2 bases respectively, with 9 bases between them. The germline V gene has CDR1 SGHRS and CDR2 YFSETQ. In DNA form, the CDR3 reads TGCGCCAGCAGCTTGGTAGGGGGAACTGGGGCCAACGTCCTGACTTTC. Amino acids: CASSLVGGTGANVLTF.

In this sample, this clonotype turned up a few times. J is TRBJ2-7 and V is TRBV30; TRBD1 agrees at 8 bases. This CDR3 has 13 amino acids. Germline CDR1 GTSNPN, CDR2 SVGIG (reference sequence). Trimming at V came to 7 bases and at J to 0 bases, leaving 5 bases not matched to a gene. In nucleotides, the CDR3 is TGTGCCTTATCGACAGGGGCCTCCTACGAGCAGTACTTC. This encodes CALSTGASYEQYF.

J is TRBJ2-3 and V is TRBV6-2 or TRBV6-3; D assignment may be TRBD1 or TRBD2 (5 bases each). Germline CDR1 is MNHEY and CDR2 is SVGEGT. Trimming took 5 bases from V and 0 from J, leaving 9 bases between them. The CDR3 is 14 residues long. CDR3 residues: CASSTRDSTDTQYF. The CDR3 region has the DNA TGTGCCAGCAGTACTAGGGACAGCACAGATACGCAGTATTTT.

This clonotype has ten or more counts. The V call is TRBV12-3 or TRBV12-4, the J call TRBJ1-1; the match to TRBD1 covers 7 bases. CDR3 size: 14 residues. Germline trimming cut 3 bases from V and 5 bases from J; bases unmatched to any gene: 6. DNA for the CDR3: TGTGCCAGCAGTTTGCGACAGGGCAGTACTGAAGCTTTCTTT. Protein: CASSLRQGSTEAFF.

This clonotype was observed many times. The chain couples TRBV18 to TRBJ1-1, with TRBD1 as a possible D gene (6 bases). From germline, CDR1 is KGHSH and CDR2 LQKENI. This CDR3 has 18 amino acids. Between the trimmed V and J ends, which lost 7 bases and 3 bases, there was a span of 27 bases. This CDR3 is CASFLHHRASHGDTEAFF. For the CDR3, the DNA is TGTGCCAGCTTCCTCCATCACAGGGCGTCTCACGGCGACACTGAAGCTTTCTTT.

This clonotype was found a few times. J is TRBJ1-5 and V is TRBV5-6; 10 bases are a match to TRBD1. The CDR3 totals 14 residues. Trimming removed 4 bases from V and 5 bases from J; junction bases left unmatched: 3. Germline V gene sequence: CDR1 SGHDT, CDR2 YYEEEE. CDR3 nucleotide sequence: TGTGCCAGCAGCCGGGACAGGGGAGATCAGCCCCAGCATTTT. As protein: CASSRDRGDQPQHF.

The sample holds many counts of this clonotype. The chain has TRBV7-3 and TRBJ1-2, with TRBD1 matching 7 bases. Germline V CDR1 and CDR2: SGHTA, FQGTGA. J was trimmed by 13 bases and V by 2 bases; bases with no gene match: 10. CDR3 length equals 13 residues. CDR3 DNA: TGTGCCAGCAGCTTAGGACAGGAGTACGCTAGCACCTTC. Its translation: CASSLGQEYASTF.

At least ten counts were recorded for this clonotype. The chain recombines TRBV5-1 with TRBJ2-7, with 8 positions matching TRBD1. The CDR3 totals 17 residues. After removal of 3 bases from V and 4 bases from J, the junction contained 15 bases not matched to a gene. CDR1 SGHRS and CDR2 YFSETQ come from the germline V gene. CDR3 nucleotides: TGCGCCAGCAGCTCCAGGGGGGTGACAGGGGCCATGTACGAGCAGTACTTC. This sequence encodes CASSSRGVTGAMYEQYF.

The table lists this clonotype with many counts. The chain is built from TRBV7-3 and TRBJ2-3, with 7 positions matching TRBD1. V was pared by 0 bases and J by 4 bases, with 4 bases of the junction left unmatched. CDR1 and CDR2 (germline): SGHTA, FQGTGA. The length of the CDR3 is 15 residues. The CDR3 spells CASSLTGGAADTQYF. The CDR3 DNA reads as TGTGCCAGCAGCTTAACAGGGGGCGCGGCAGATACGCAGTATTTT.

This clonotype was seen repeatedly, ten times or more. The V gene is TRBV28, the J gene TRBJ2-7; possible D gene TRBD2, 7 bases. This CDR3 has 15 residues. Trimming stripped 5 bases from V and 2 bases from J, with 16 bases between. Germline V gene lookup returns CDR1 MDHEN and CDR2 SYDVKM. The CDR3 DNA follows: TGTGCCAGCAGTCCCCCTGGGGGGGGGCCCTACGAGCAGTACTTC. The encoded protein is CASSPPGGGPYEQYF.

The rearrangement joins TRBV10-2 to TRBJ2-1; D is unresolved. Trimming removed 6 bases at V and 7 bases at J, with 16 bases between. CDR1 is WSHSY, CDR2 SAAADI, per germline. The CDR3 spans 14 residues. This CDR3 reads CASSQTTPWNEQFF. CDR3 bases: TGCGCCAGCAGCCAGACGACCCCTTGGAATGAGCAGTTCTTC.